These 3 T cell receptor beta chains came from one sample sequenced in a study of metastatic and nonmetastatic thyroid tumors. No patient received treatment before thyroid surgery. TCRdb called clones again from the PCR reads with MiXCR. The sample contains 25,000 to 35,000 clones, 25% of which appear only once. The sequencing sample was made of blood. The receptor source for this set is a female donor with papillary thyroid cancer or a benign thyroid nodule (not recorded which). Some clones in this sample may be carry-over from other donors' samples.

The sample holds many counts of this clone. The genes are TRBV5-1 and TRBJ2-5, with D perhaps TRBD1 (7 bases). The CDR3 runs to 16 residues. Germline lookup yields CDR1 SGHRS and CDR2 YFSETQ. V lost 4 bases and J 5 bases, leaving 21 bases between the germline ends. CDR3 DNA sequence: TGCGCCAGCAGCCGCTCCTCAGGGGGGAACTGGGAGACCCAGTACTTC. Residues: CASSRSSGGNWETQYF.

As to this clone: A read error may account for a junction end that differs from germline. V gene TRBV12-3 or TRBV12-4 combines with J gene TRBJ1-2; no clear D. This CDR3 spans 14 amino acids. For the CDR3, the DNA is TGTGCCAGCAGAACACGACGGACCCTTGAGGGCTACGCCTTC. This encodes CASRTRRTLEGYAF.

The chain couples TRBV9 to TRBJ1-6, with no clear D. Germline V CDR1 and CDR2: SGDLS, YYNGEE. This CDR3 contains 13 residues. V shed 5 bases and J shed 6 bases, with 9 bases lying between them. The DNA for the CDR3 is TGTGCCAGCAGTCCTGCGTTTAATTCACCCCTCCACTTT. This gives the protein CASSPAFNSPLHF. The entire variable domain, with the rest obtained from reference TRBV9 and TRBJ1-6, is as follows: DSGVTQTPKHLITATGQRVTLRCSPRSGDLSVYWYQQSLDQGLQFLIQYYNGEERAKGNILERFSAQQFPDLHSELNLSSLELGDSALYFCASSPAFNSPLHFGNGTRLTVT.